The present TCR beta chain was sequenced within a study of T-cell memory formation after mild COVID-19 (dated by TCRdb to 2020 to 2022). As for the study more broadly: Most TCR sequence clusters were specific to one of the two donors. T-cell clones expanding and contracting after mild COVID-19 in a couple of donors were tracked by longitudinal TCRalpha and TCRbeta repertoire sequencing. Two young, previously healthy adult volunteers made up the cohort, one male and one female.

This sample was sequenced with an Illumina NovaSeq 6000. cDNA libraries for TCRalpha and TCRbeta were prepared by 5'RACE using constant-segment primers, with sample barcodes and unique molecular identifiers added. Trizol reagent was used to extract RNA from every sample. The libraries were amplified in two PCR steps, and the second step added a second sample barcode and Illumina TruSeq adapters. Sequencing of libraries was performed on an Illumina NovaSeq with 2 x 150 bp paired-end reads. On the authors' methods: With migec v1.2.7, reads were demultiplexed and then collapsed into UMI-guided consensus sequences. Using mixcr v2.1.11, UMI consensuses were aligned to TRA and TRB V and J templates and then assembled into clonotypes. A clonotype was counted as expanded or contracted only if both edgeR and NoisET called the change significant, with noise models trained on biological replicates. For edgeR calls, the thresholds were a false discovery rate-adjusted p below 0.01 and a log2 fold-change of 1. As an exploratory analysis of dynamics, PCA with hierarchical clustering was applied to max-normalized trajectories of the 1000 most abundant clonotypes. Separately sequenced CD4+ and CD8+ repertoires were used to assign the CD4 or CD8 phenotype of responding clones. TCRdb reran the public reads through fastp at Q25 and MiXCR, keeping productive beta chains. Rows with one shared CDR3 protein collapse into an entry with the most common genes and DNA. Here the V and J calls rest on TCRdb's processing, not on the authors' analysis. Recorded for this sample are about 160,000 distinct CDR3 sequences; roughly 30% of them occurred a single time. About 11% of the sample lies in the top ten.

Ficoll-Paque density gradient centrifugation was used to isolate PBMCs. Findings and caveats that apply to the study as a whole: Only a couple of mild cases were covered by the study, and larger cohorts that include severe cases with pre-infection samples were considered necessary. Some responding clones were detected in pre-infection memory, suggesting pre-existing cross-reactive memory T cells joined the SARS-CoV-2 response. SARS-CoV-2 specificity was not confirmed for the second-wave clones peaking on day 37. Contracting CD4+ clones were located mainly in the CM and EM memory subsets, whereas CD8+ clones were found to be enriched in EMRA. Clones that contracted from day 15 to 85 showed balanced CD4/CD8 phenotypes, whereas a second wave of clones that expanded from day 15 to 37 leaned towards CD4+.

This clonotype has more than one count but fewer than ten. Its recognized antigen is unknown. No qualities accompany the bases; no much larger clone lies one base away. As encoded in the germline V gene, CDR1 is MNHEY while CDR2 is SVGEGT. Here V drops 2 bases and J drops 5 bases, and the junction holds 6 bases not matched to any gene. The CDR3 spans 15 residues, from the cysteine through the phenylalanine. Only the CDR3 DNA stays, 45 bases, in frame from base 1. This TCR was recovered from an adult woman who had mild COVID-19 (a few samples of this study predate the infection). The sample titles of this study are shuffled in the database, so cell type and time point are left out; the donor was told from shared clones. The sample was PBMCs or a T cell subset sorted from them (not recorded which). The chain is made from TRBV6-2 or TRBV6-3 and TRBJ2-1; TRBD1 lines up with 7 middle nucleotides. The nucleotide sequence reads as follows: TGTGCCAGCAGTTACAGGGGGCGATTCGACAATGAGCAGTTCTTC. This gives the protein CASSYRGRFDNEQFF.